One sample yielded the 5 T cell receptor beta chains listed below, sequenced in a study of blood T cell repertoires in COVID-19 (dated by TCRdb to between 2020 and 2021). Library construction relied on the immunoSEQ multiplex PCR assay. What TCRdb holds here is the immuneACCESS table cut down to in-frame rearrangements. Part of the clones is not present; checked against another copy, under half of the missing clones reflect an unresolved V gene, and the others are unexplained. Present in this sample are more than 85,000 clones, over 60% of which were seen just once. The ten largest clones add up to 16% of the sample. The sample comprised peripheral blood. All receptors come from a woman aged 80 or over with active or convalescent COVID-19.

V and J are TRBV3-1 (or the pseudogene TRBV3-2) and TRBJ2-2, with D perhaps matching TRBD1 (5 bases). The CDR3 totals 15 residues. V gave up 1 base and J gave up 4 bases, with 10 bases separating them. The germline gives CDR1 LGHDT, CDR2 YNNKEL (reference sequence). CDR3 sequence reads: CASSQVGAGTGELFF. CDR3 DNA sequence: TGTGCCAGCAGCCAAGTAGGGGCCGGCACCGGGGAGCTGTTTTTT.

This clone was detected once. The V gene is TRBV4-2, the J gene TRBJ2-1, with D perhaps matching TRBD2 (6 bases). CDR1 and CDR2 from the germline V gene are LGHNA and YNFKEQ. The V end lost 1 base, the J end lost 3 bases, and 10 bases lay between the germline ends. This CDR3 comprises 15 residues. For the CDR3, the DNA is TGTGCCAGCAGCCAAGGGGACTTACTCTACAATGAGCAGTTCTTC. This gives the protein CASSQGDLLYNEQFF.

The V and J genes are TRBV3-1 (or the pseudogene TRBV3-2) and TRBJ2-7; possibly TRBD2 for D (6 bases). Germline V CDR1 and CDR2: LGHDT, YNNKEL (reference sequence). CDR3 length equals 15 residues. Deletions cut 1 base from V and 4 bases from J, with 14 bases between. Here the CDR3 reads CASSQATGTEYEQYF. The CDR3 region has the DNA TGTGCCAGCAGCCAAGCCACCGGGACTGAATACGAGCAGTACTTC.

This chain connects TRBV21-1 to TRBJ2-2; the D call in the table, TRBD1, was not verified against the DNA. TRBV21-1 represents a pseudogene. The length of the CDR3 is 14 residues. The CDR3 here is CASNVRHNTGELFF. In DNA form, the CDR3 reads TGTGCCAGCAACGTAAGACACAACACCGGGGAGCTGTTTTTT.

The chain is built from TRBV27 and TRBJ2-7; 9 nucleotides line up with TRBD1. From germline, CDR1 is MNHEY and CDR2 SMNVEV (reference sequence). V was pared by 7 bases and J by 1 base, with 11 bases of the junction left unmatched. The length of the CDR3 is 16 residues. The CDR3 DNA is TGTGCCAGCACAAAATTTCAGGACAGGGGATCCTACGAGCAGTACTTC. Encoded protein: CASTKFQDRGSYEQYF.